This T cell receptor beta chain is from a study of a mutant IDH1 vaccine in newly diagnosed glioma. Overall study context: At weeks 1, 3, 5, 7, 11, 15, 19 and 23, patients received a vaccination, eight in all.

Measured with immunoSEQ multiplex PCR; TCRdb has only the in-frame clones, and not every one. The repertoire includes more than 35,000 clones, about four fifths of them detected once, and 5% to 6.5% sits in the top ten. General study results and limits: Vaccine-induced immune responses occurred in roughly 95% of patients.

As to time point: week 23, last vaccination. Mutant IDH1 20-mer peptide, at 300 ug, made up each vaccine dose, with topical imiquimod. This clone came up a few times. The target antigen is unknown. Germline CDR1 and CDR2: MNHEY and SVGAGI. The CDR3 loop spans 14 amino acids. V lost 5 bases to trimming and J lost 4 bases; unmatched junction nucleotides: 4. The chain links TRBV6-5 to TRBJ1-5, with 8 nucleotides matching TRBD1. The sequence derives from a man in his forties with glioma. The sequenced sample was PBMCs, obtained from a glioma patient whose treatment included an IDH1 peptide vaccine. Written as DNA, the CDR3 is TGTGCCAGCAGTGAGACAGGGGCGAATCAGCCCCAGCATTTT. Protein: CASSETGANQPQHF.